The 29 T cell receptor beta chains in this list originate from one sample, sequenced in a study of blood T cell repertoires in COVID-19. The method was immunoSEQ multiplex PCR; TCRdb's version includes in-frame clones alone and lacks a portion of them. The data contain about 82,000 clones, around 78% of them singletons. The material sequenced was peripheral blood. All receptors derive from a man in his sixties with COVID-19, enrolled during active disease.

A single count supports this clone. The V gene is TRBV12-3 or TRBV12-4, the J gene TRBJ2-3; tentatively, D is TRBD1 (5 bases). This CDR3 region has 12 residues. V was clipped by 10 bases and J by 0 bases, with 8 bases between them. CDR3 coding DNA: TGTGCCACCCGACAGAGCACAGATACGCAGTATTTT. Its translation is CATRQSTDTQYF.

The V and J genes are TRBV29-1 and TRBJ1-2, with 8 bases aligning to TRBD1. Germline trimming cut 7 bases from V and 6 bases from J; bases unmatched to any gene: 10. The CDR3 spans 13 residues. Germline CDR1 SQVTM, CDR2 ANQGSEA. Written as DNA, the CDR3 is TGCAGCGGACGTACAGGGGGAAGGCATGGCTACACCTTC. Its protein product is CSGRTGGRHGYTF.

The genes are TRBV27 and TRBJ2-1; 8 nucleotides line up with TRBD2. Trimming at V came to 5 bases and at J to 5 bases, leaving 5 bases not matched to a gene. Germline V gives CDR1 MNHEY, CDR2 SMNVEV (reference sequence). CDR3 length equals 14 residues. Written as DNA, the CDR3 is TGTGCCAGCAGTCTCAGCGGGAGCAACAATGAGCAGTTCTTC. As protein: CASSLSGSNNEQFF.

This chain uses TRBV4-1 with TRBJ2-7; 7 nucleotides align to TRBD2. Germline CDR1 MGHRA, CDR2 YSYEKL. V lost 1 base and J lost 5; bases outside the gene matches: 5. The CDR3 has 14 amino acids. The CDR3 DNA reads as TGCGCCAGCAGCCAAGTTCGGGGGGATGACGAGCAGTACTTC. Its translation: CASSQVRGDDEQYF.

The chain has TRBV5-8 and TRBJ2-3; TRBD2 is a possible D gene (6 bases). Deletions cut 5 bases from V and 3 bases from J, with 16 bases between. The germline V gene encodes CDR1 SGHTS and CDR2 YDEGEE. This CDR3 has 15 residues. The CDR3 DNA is TGTGCCAGCAGTTCCGGGACTCAGAAAACAGATACGCAGTATTTT. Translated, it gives CASSSGTQKTDTQYF.

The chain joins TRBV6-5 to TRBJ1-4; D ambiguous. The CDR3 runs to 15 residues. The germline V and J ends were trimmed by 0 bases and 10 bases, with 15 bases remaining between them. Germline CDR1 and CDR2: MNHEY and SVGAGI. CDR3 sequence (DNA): TGTGCCAGCAGTTACTCCTCTAGAGGAAACGGAAAACTGTTTTTT. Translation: CASSYSSRGNGKLFF.

The CDR3 here is CASISPGQGCNQPQHF. CDR3 DNA sequence: TGTGCCAGCATCTCACCGGGACAGGGTTGCAATCAGCCCCAGCATTTT. The V gene is TRBV9, the J gene TRBJ1-5, with TRBD1 matching 9 bases. This CDR3 comprises 16 residues. Trimming at V came to 6 bases and at J to 2 bases, leaving 9 bases not matched to a gene. CDR1 and CDR2 (germline): SGDLS, YYNGEE.

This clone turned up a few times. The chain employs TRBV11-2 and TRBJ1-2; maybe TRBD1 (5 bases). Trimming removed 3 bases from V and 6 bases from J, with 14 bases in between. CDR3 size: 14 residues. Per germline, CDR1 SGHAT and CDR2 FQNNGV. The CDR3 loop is CASSFDSSRDGYTF. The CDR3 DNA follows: TGTGCCAGCAGCTTTGACAGTTCCCGGGATGGCTACACCTTC.

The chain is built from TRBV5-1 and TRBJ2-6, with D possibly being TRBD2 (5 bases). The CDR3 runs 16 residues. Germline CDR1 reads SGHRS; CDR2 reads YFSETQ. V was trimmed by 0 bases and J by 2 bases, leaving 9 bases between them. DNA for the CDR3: TGCGCCAGCAGCTTGGAGGAGGCTGCTGGGGCCAACGTCCTGACTTTC. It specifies CASSLEEAAGANVLTF.

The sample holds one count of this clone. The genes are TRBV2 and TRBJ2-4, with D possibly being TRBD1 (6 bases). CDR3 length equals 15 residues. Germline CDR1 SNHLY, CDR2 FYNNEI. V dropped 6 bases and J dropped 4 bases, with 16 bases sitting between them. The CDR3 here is CASSPQRTEKNIQYF. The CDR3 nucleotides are TGTGCCAGCAGCCCCCAACGGACAGAGAAAAACATTCAGTACTTC.

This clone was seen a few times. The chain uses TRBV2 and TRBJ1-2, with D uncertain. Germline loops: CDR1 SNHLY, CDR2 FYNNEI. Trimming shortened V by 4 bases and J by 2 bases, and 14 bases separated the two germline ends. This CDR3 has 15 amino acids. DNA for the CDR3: TGTGCCAGCAGTGTAGGGCGAGGGAAAAACTATGGCTACACCTTC. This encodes CASSVGRGKNYGYTF.

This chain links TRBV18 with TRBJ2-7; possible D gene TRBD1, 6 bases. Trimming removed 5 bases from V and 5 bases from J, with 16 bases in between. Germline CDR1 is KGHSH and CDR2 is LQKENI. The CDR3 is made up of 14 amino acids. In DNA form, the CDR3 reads TGTGCCAGCTCAACAGGACAGACCCCTGACGAGCAGTACTTC. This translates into CASSTGQTPDEQYF.

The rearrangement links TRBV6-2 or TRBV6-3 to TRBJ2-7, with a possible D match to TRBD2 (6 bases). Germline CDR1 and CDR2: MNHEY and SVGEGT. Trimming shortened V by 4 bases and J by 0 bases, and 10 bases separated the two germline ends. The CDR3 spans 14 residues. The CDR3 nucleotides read TGTGCCAGCAGTTCCCGGACTAACTCCTACGAGCAGTACTTC. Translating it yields CASSSRTNSYEQYF.

The CDR3 sequence is CASSLSDGYTDTQYF. In DNA, the CDR3 is TGTGCCAGCAGCTTAAGCGATGGGTACACAGATACGCAGTATTTT. This rearrangement joins TRBV7-6 to TRBJ2-3, with unresolved D. CDR1 and CDR2 (germline): SGHVS, FNYEAQ. The CDR3 spans 15 residues. V dropped 2 bases and J dropped 2 bases, with 11 bases sitting between them.

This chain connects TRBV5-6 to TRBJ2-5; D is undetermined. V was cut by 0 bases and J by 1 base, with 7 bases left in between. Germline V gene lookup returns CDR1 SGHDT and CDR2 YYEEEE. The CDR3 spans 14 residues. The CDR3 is CASSLAQVQETQYF. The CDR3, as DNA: TGTGCCAGCAGCTTGGCCCAGGTCCAAGAGACCCAGTACTTC.

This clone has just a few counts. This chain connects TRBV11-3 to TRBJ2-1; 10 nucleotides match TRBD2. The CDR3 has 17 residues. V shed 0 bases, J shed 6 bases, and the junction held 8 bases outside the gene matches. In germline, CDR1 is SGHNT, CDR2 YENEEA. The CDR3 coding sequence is TGTGCCAGCAGCTTAGATCGTCTAGCGGGAGTGGGCAATGAGCAGTTCTTC. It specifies CASSLDRLAGVGNEQFF. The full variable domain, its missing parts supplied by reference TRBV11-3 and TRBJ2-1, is EAGVVQSPRYKIIEKKQPVAFWCNPISGHNTLYWYLQNLGQGPELLIRYENEEAVDDSQLPKDRFSAERLKGVDSTLKIQPAELGDSAVYLCASSLDRLAGVGNEQFFGPGTRLTVL.

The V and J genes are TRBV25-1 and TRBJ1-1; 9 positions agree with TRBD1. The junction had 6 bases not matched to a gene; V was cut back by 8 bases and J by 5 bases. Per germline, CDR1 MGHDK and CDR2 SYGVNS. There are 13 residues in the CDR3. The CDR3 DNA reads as TGTGCCAGCCGTACAGGGGGCCGGACTGAAGCTTTCTTT. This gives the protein CASRTGGRTEAFF.

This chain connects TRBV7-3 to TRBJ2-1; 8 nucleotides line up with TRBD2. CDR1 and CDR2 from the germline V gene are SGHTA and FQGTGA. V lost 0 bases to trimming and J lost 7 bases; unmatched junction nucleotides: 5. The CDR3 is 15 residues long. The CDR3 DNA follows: TGTGCCAGCAGCTTAACGCGGGGGGATAGGAATGAGCAGTTCTTC. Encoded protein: CASSLTRGDRNEQFF. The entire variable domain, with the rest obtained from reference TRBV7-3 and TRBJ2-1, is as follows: GAGVSQTPSNKVTEKGKYVELRCDPISGHTALYWYRQSLGQGPEFLIYFQGTGAADDSGLPNDRFFAVRPEGSVSTLKIQRTERGDSAVYLCASSLTRGDRNEQFFGPGTRLTVL.

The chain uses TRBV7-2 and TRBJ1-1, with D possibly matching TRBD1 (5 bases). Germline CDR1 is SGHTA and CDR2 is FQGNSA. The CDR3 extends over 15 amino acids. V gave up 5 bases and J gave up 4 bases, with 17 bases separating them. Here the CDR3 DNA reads TGTGCCAGCAGCCCGGGCGGCCCCGGGGGCACTGAAGCTTTCTTT. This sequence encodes CASSPGGPGGTEAFF.

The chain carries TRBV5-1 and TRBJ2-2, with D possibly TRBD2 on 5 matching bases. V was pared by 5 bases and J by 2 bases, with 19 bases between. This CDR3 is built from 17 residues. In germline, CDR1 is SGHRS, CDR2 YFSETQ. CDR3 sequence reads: CASRTTGNPPNTGELFF. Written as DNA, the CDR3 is TGCGCCAGCAGGACCACCGGGAACCCCCCTAACACCGGGGAGCTGTTTTTT.

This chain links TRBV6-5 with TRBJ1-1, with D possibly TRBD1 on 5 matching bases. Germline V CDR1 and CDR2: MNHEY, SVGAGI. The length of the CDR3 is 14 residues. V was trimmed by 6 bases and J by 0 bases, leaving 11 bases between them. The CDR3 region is CASRIRGMNTEAFF. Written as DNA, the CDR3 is TGTGCCAGCAGAATAAGGGGAATGAACACTGAAGCTTTCTTT.

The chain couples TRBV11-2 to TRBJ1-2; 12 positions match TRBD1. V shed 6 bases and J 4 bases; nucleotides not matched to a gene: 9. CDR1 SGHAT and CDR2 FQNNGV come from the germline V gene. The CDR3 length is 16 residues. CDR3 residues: CASSGPGTGGSYGYTF. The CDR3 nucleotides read TGTGCCAGCAGTGGCCCCGGGACAGGGGGCTCCTATGGCTACACCTTC.

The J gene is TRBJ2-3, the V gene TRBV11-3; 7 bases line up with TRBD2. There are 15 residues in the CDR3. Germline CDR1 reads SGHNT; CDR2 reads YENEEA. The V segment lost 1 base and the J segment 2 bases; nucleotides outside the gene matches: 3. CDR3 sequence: CASSLGGGNTDTQYF. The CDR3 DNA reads TGTGCCAGCAGCTTAGGCGGGGGTAACACAGATACGCAGTATTTT.

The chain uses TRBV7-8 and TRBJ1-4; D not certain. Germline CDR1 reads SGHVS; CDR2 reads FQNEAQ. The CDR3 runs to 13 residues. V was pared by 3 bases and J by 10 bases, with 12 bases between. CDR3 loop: CASSFEQASKLFF. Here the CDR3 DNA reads TGTGCCAGCAGCTTTGAGCAGGCTTCAAAACTGTTTTTT. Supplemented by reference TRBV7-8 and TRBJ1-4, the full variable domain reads GAGVSQSPRYKVAKRGQDVALRCDPISGHVSLFWYQQALGQGPEFLTYFQNEAQLDKSGLPSDRFFAERPEGSVSTLKIQRTQQEDSAVYLCASSFEQASKLFFGSGTQLSVL.

The CDR3 sequence is CASSPIGGSGANVLTF. In nucleotides, the CDR3 is TGTGCCAGCAGCCCAATAGGGGGCTCTGGGGCCAACGTCCTGACTTTC. The V and J genes are TRBV7-3 and TRBJ2-6; TRBD1 is a possible D gene (6 bases). Looked up from germline, CDR1 is SGHTA and CDR2 is FQGTGA. V was shortened by 5 bases and J by 0 bases, with 11 bases between the two germline ends. The CDR3 contains 16 residues.

CDR3 residues: CASPGGVHSYEQYF. CDR3 in DNA: TGCGCCAGCCCTGGCGGGGTTCACTCCTACGAGCAGTACTTC. The V and J genes are TRBV23-1 and TRBJ2-7; weak D call: TRBD2 (6 bases). TRBV23-1 is marked as an open reading frame, function uncertain. The CDR3 has 14 amino acids. V was clipped by 8 bases and J by 0 bases, with 14 bases between them.

The chain's CDR3 is CASSVGDSISSETQYF. CDR3 in DNA: TGTGCCAGCAGCGTAGGCGACAGCATCTCTTCGGAGACCCAGTACTTC. This chain links TRBV9 with TRBJ2-5; TRBD1 might be the D (5 bases). The V and J ends lost 0 bases and 5 bases respectively, with 17 bases between them. Germline V lookup: CDR1 SGDLS, CDR2 YYNGEE. The CDR3 extends over 16 amino acids. Using reference TRBV9 and TRBJ2-5 for the parts outside the CDR3, the full variable domain is DSGVTQTPKHLITATGQRVTLRCSPRSGDLSVYWYQQSLDQGLQFLIQYYNGEERAKGNILERFSAQQFPDLHSELNLSSLELGDSALYFCASSVGDSISSETQYFGPGTRLLVL.

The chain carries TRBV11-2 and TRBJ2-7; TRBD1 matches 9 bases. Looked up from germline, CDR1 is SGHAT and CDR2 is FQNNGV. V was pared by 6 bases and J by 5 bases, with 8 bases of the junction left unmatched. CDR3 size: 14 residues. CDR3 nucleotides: TGTGCCAGCAGTTCCGGACAGGGGCGCAACGAGCAGTACTTC. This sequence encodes CASSSGQGRNEQYF.

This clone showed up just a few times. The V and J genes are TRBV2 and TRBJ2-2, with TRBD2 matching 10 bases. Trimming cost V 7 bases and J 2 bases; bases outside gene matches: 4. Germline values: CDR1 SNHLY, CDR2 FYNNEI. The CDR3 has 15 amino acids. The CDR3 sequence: CASTAGGKNTGELFF. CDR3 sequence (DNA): TGTGCCAGCACAGCGGGAGGGAAAAACACCGGGGAGCTGTTTTTT.